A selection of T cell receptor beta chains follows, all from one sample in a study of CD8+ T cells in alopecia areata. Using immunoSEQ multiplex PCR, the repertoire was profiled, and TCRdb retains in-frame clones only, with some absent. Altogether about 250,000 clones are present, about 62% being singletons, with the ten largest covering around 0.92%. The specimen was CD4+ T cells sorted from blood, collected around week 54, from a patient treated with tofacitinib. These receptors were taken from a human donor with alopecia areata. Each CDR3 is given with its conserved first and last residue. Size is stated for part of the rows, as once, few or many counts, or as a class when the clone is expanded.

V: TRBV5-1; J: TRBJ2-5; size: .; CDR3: CASSLGGRETQYF
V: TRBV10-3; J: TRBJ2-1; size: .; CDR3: CAISTYGTGDNEQFF
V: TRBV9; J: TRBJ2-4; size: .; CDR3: CASSPSSGIQYF
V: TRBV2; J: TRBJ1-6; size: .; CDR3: CASKQLNSPLHF
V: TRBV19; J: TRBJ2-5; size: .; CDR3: CASSGYQETQYF
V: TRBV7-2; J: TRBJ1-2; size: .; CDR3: CASRPGQGTNYGYTF
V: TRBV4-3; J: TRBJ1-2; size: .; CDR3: CASSQDGRANYGYTF
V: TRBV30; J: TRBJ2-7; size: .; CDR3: CAWNTGGYEQYF
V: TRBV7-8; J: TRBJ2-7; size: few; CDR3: CASSLGWPTTYEQYF
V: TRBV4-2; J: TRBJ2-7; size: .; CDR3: CASSPGLAGGTSYEQYF
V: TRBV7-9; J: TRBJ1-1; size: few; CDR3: CASSLAGRPAFF
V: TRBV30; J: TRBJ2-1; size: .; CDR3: CAWRDYRGLKYNEQFF
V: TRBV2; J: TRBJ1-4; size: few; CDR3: CASEWEEKLFF
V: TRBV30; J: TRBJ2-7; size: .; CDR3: CAWSVLLRYEQYF
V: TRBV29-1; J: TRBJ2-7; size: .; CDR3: CSARQGAPYEQYF
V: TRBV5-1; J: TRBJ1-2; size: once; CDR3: CASSYSGTGGEGYTF
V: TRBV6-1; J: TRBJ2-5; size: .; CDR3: CASSVFTGNQETQYF
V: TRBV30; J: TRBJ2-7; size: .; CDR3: CAWSVGGPSYEQYF
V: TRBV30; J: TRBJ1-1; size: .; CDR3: CAWSDLTALKGDTEAFF